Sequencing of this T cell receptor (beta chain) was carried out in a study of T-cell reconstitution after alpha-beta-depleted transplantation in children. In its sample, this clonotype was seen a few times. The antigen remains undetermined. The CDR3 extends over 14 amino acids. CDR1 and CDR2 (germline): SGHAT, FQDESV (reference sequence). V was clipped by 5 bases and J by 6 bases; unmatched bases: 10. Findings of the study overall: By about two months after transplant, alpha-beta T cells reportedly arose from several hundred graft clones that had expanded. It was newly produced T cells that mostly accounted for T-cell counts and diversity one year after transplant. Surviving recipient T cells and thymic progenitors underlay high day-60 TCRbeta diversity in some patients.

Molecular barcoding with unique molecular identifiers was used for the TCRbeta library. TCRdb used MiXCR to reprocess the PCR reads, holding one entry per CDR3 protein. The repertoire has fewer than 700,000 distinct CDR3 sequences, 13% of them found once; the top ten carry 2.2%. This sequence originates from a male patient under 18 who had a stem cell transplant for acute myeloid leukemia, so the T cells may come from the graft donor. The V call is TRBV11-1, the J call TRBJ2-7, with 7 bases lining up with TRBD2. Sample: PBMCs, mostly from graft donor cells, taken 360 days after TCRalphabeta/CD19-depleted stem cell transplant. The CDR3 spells CASSAAAGVSEQYF. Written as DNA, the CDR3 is TGTGCCAGCAGCGCCGCTGCGGGAGTGAGCGAGCAGTACTTC.